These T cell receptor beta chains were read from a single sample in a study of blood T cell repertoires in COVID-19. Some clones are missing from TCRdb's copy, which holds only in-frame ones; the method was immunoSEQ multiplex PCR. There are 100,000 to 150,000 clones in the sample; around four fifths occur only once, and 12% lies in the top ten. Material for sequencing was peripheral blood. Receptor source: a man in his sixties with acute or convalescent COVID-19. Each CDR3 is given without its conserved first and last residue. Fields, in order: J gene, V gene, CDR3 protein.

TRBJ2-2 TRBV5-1 ASSLVRGGTGELF
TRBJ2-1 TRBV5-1 ASSLGTSGSQLEF
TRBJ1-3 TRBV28 ASVRGTGSGNTIY
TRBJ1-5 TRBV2 ASSDVSLGPNQPQH
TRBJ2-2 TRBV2 ASSASGGHSGELF
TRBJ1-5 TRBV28 ASSFPGQGALGENQPQH
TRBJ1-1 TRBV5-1 ASSARRGQMNTEAF
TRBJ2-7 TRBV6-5 ASSTGGWYEQY
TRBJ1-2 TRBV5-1 ASSLEAGGGYT
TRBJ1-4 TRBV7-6 ASSAGTGGEKLF
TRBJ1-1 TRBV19 ATQSWRDTEAF
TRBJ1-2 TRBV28 ASSLGGGYGYT
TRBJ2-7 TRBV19 ASSRDRAYEQY
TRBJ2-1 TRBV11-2 ASSLRTSVHNEQF
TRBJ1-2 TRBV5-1 ASSLATGEGHYGYT
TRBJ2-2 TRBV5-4 ASSQGARDTGELF
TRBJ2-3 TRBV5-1 ASSWTGDTQY
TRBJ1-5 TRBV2 ASSGIKGRGNQPQH
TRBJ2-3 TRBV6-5 ASRLSGTIHTQY
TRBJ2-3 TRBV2 ASCRGADTQY
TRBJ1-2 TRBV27 ASSPGGRVRGYT
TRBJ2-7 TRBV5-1 ARSLRGGTYEQY
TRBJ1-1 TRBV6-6 ASSPPQRLLPVAF
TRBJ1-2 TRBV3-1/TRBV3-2 ASSQLERYT
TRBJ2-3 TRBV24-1 ATSMTAQLTDTQY
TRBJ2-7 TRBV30 AWSRAGGISYEQY